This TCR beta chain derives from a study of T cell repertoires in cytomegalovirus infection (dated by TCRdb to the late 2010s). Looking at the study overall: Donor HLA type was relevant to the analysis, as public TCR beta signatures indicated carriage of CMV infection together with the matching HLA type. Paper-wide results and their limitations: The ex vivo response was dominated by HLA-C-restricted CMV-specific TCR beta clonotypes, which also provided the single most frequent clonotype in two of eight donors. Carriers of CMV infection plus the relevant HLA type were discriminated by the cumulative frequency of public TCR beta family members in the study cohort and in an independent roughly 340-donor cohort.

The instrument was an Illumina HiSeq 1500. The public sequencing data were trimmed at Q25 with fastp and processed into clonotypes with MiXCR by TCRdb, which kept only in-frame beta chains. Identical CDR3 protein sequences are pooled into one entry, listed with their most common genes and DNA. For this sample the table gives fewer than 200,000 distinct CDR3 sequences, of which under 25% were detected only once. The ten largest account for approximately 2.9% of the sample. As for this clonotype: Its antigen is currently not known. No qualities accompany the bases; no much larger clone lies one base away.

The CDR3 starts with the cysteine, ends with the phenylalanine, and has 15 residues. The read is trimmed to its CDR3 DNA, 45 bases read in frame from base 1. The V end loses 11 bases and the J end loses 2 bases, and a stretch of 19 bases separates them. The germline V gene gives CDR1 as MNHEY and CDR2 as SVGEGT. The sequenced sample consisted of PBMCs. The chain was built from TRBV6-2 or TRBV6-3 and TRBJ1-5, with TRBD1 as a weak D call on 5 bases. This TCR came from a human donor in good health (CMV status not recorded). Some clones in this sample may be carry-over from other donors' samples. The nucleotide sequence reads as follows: TGTGCCGTCCTCTCCAGGGATGGGGGCAATCAGCCCCAGCATTTT. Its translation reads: CAVLSRDGGNQPQHF.